The 14 T cell receptor beta chains listed next were all sequenced from one sample in a study of blood T cells in healthy people across ages. Together with a sample-barcoded 5' primer, a J-beta primer mix was included in a second PCR lasting about 7 to 12 cycles. TCRdb independently ran MiXCR on the 5' RACE reads; one entry per CDR3 protein. The repertoire consists of hundreds of thousands of distinct CDR3 sequences, with around two fifths occurring once and the leading ten covering around 18%. What was sequenced was blood. These receptor sequences come from a man aged 55 to 70 in good health.

This clonotype showed up just once. V usage is TRBV20-1 and J usage is TRBJ2-4; D is perhaps TRBD1 (6 bases). The V and J ends lost 1 base and 2 bases respectively, with 18 bases between them. CDR1 and CDR2 (germline): DFQATT, SNEGSKA (reference sequence). The CDR3 totals 17 residues. The CDR3 DNA is TGCAGTGCTAGAGTCGAGGGCCAGGGGCCTCCCAAAAACATTCAGTACTTC. Its translation: CSARVEGQGPPKNIQYF.

This clonotype was counted a few times. The V and J genes are TRBV5-4 and TRBJ2-1; TRBD2 aligns across 9 bases. The CDR3 length is 17 residues. From germline, CDR1 is SGHNT and CDR2 YYREEE (reference sequence). The junction had 6 bases not matched to a gene; V was cut back by 1 base and J by 1 base. DNA for the CDR3: TGTGCCAGCAGCTTGAGTAAAGGACTAGCGTCCTACAATGAGCAGTTCTTC. This codes for CASSLSKGLASYNEQFF.

This clonotype was recorded a few times. The genes are TRBV5-1 and TRBJ2-5; 11 positions agree with TRBD1. Germline V gene sequence: CDR1 SGHRS, CDR2 YFSETQ. J gave up 1 base and V 3 bases, and 8 bases lay outside the gene matches. The CDR3 spans 17 residues. The chain's CDR3 is CASSSGQGVKFQETQYF. CDR3 in DNA: TGCGCCAGCAGCTCGGGACAGGGGGTGAAGTTCCAAGAGACCCAGTACTTC.

Only a few counts were recorded for this clonotype. The chain uses TRBV6-1 and TRBJ1-6; TRBD1 matches 9 bases. The CDR3 spans 15 residues. Per germline, CDR1 MNHNS and CDR2 SASEGT. J gave up 5 bases and V 5 bases, and 4 bases lay outside the gene matches. CDR3 sequence reads: CASSTWTGDNSPLHF. DNA for the CDR3: TGTGCCAGCAGTACCTGGACAGGGGATAATTCACCCCTCCACTTT.

The chain combines TRBV20-1 with TRBJ1-3; D is undetermined. CDR1 DFQATT and CDR2 SNEGSKA come from the germline V gene (reference sequence). The CDR3 length is 15 residues. V lost 0 bases, J lost 5 bases, and 14 bases lay in between. In nucleotides, the CDR3 is TGCAGTGCTAGAGATCTAACAGATTTTAGAAACACCATATATTTT. Amino acids: CSARDLTDFRNTIYF.

The V gene is TRBV6-6, the J gene TRBJ2-1, with D perhaps matching TRBD1 (6 bases). The V gene lost 7 bases and the J gene lost 10 bases, with 26 bases spanning the gap. This CDR3 spans 16 amino acids. Germline CDR1 is MNHNY and CDR2 is SVGAGI (reference sequence). The CDR3 DNA sequence: TGTGCCAGCACTCTATCGGAGACAGGCGCAGGCGGGGAGCAGTTCTTC. This gives the protein CASTLSETGAGGEQFF.

This clonotype has only a few counts. The rearrangement joins TRBV19 to TRBJ2-7; 9 nucleotides match TRBD1. The closer fit of TRBJ2-5 to the DNA end suggests the J call may be wrong. CDR1 and CDR2 (germline): LNHDA, SQIVND (reference sequence). The CDR3 has 13 residues. CDR3 amino acids: CASRDRATETQYF. CDR3 DNA: TGTGCCAGCCGGGACAGGGCTACGGAGACCCAGTACTTC.

The chain joins TRBV20-1 to TRBJ1-2, with D unresolved. Between the trimmed V and J ends, which lost 3 bases and 7 bases, there was a span of 15 bases. Germline CDR1 and CDR2: DFQATT and SNEGSKA (reference sequence). The CDR3 is 13 amino acids. For the CDR3, the DNA is TGCAGTGCTAGGCGACCGGTGCGGGGTGGCTACACCTTC. Translating it yields CSARRPVRGGYTF.

In this sample, this clonotype turned up a few times. This rearrangement joins TRBV12-3 or TRBV12-4 to TRBJ1-5; D gene unclear. This CDR3 is 13 amino acids long. Trimming left V 3 bases short and J 4 bases short, with 7 bases between. The CDR3 region has the DNA TGTGCCAGCAGTTTGTGGGAAAATCAGCCCCAGCATTTT. Translating gives CASSLWENQPQHF.

This clonotype has a count of ten or more. The CDR3 DNA follows: TGTGCCAGCAGGAAAGGACAGGCCCCGGGGGAACCCCTCCACTTT. Translated: CASRKGQAPGEPLHF. The rearrangement links TRBV2 to TRBJ1-6; 7 nucleotides agree with TRBD1. Per the germline V gene, CDR1 is SNHLY and CDR2 is FYNNEI. The CDR3 covers 15 residues. Trimming cost V 6 bases and J 12 bases; bases outside gene matches: 14.

This sequence joins TRBV20-1 and TRBJ2-3, with D unresolved. The CDR3 sequence is 11 residues long. Trimming pared 2 bases from V and 11 bases from J, leaving 11 bases between. The germline V gene has CDR1 DFQATT and CDR2 SNEGSKA (reference sequence). CDR3 in DNA: TGCAGTGCTAGACTCGTCGTGGGGCAGTATTTT. It translates to CSARLVVGQYF.

This chain connects TRBV5-1 to TRBJ2-1, with TRBD2 matching 10 bases. The CDR3 totals 15 residues. CDR1 is SGHRS and CDR2 is YFSETQ in the germline V gene. The V gene end was trimmed by 2 bases and the J gene end by 6 bases; junction bases not matched to a gene: 5. The CDR3 nucleotides read TGCGCCAGCAGCTTTAGCGGGGGGTTTAGCAATGAGCAGTTCTTC. Amino acid sequence: CASSFSGGFSNEQFF.

The V and J genes are TRBV6-5 and TRBJ2-4; D might be TRBD2 (6 bases). Trimming left V 7 bases short and J 1 base short, with 14 bases between. The CDR3 spans 15 residues. Per the germline V gene, CDR1 is MNHEY and CDR2 is SVGAGI. DNA for the CDR3: TGTGCCAGCACCTCGGGAAGCGGGGCCAAAAACATTCAGTACTTC. Translating it yields CASTSGSGAKNIQYF.

This clonotype was detected once. The chain couples TRBV30 to TRBJ1-2; D is uncertain. This CDR3 has 12 residues. The germline V gene has CDR1 GTSNPN and CDR2 SVGIG (reference sequence). V was pared by 2 bases and J by 5 bases, with 9 bases between. The CDR3 region is CAWSSQAYGYTF. Written as DNA, the CDR3 is TGTGCCTGGAGTAGTCAGGCTTATGGCTACACCTTC.